The TCR beta chain under discussion was sequenced for a study of blood T cell repertoires in COVID-19. Study as a whole: The cDNA or gDNA used as material had been derived from T cells, B-cell-depleted T cells, or PBMCs.

Clinical history reported by participants formed the basis on which cohorts were assigned. TCRdb's table, derived via immunoSEQ multiplex PCR, lists solely in-frame clones and lacks some. The table lists about 180,000 clones, more than 65% of them singletons. The sample was PBMCs or T cells enriched from blood (not recorded which). The receptor's source is a woman between 40 and 50 years old with acute COVID-19.

In DNA, the CDR3 is TGTGCCAGCAGCCAAAGAGCGGGGGTAAGCACAGATACGCAGTATTTT. This sequence encodes CASSQRAGVSTDTQYF. This chain links TRBV3-1 (or the pseudogene TRBV3-2) with TRBJ2-3, with 8 bases identical to TRBD2. V lost 2 bases and J lost 0; bases outside the gene matches: 4. This CDR3 spans 16 amino acids. The germline V gene has CDR1 LGHDT and CDR2 YNNKEL (reference sequence).